Each of the 16 T cell receptor beta chains below was sequenced from the same sample in a study of yellow fever vaccine responses in identical twins. One entry per CDR3 protein, called by TCRdb with MiXCR from the RT-PCR reads. The sample shows approximately 2,200 distinct CDR3 sequences, less than 90% of them seen only once. The input for sequencing was T cells from blood (PBMCs), unsorted or a sorted subset (not recorded which), taken before or after yellow fever vaccination (not recorded which). The receptors stem from a woman between 18 and 29 years old who received the yellow fever vaccine.

The chain joins TRBV24-1 to TRBJ2-1; D is unresolved. CDR1 KGHDR and CDR2 SFDVKD come from the germline V gene. V shed 6 bases and J shed 9 bases, with 11 bases lying between them. This CDR3 region has 12 residues. The CDR3: CATSMIVGEQFF. The DNA for the CDR3 is TGTGCCACCAGTATGATAGTTGGTGAGCAGTTCTTC.

The rearrangement uses TRBV29-1 and TRBJ1-1, with TRBD1 as a possible D gene (5 bases). V was clipped by 7 bases and J by 1 base, with 16 bases between them. The CDR3 spans 14 residues. CDR1 SQVTM and CDR2 ANQGSEA come from the germline V gene. CDR3 sequence reads: CSGGDVRANTEAFF. The CDR3 bases are TGCAGCGGGGGGGACGTCAGGGCGAACACTGAAGCTTTCTTT.

The V gene is TRBV2, the J gene TRBJ2-3, with D tentatively TRBD1 (6 bases). Trimming left V 3 bases short and J 2 bases short, with 15 bases between. From germline, CDR1 is SNHLY and CDR2 FYNNEI. This CDR3 has 16 residues. The CDR3 nucleotides are TGTGCCAGCAGTGATCCCAGGGGCTGGTCCACAGATACGCAGTATTTT. Protein product: CASSDPRGWSTDTQYF.

The chain combines TRBV5-1 with TRBJ2-3; D not resolved. Per the germline V gene, CDR1 is SGHRS and CDR2 is YFSETQ. Trimming took off 4 bases at V and 6 bases at J, with 15 bases between the two ends. The CDR3 sequence is 14 residues long. The CDR3 DNA sequence: TGCGCCAGCAGCCGCCCGACTGGGATTGATACGCAGTATTTT. As protein: CASSRPTGIDTQYF.

This clonotype was seen just once. This chain joins TRBV6-5 and TRBJ1-2; D perhaps matches TRBD1 (6 bases). CDR1 is MNHEY and CDR2 is SVGAGI in the germline V gene. This CDR3 is 16 amino acids long. The V end was cut by 0 bases, the J end by 4 bases, with 15 bases between. CDR3 sequence (DNA): TGTGCCAGCAGTTACTCCTCACACAGGGAATTCTATGGCTACACCTTC. Translation: CASSYSSHREFYGYTF.

This chain connects TRBV7-7 to TRBJ2-3; unclear D gene. The V end lost 3 bases, the J end lost 2 bases, and 12 bases lay between the germline ends. This CDR3 is built from 15 residues. The germline CDR1 and CDR2 sequences are SSHAT and FNYEAQ (reference sequence). In nucleotides, the CDR3 is TGTGCCAGCAGCTTGACTCTAAGCTTCACAGATACGCAGTATTTT. It codes for CASSLTLSFTDTQYF.

The rearrangement uses TRBV6-6 and TRBJ2-3; D not resolved. The V end lost 5 bases, the J end lost 1 base, and 10 bases lay between the germline ends. The CDR3 totals 14 residues. The V gene's germline CDR1 is MNHNY and CDR2 SVGAGI (reference sequence). This CDR3 is CASSATSGTDTQYF. CDR3 nucleotides: TGTGCCAGCAGTGCGACTTCGGGCACAGATACGCAGTATTTT.

This chain connects TRBV10-1 to TRBJ1-4; D ambiguous. Deletions cut 4 bases from V and 8 bases from J, with 14 bases between. Germline V gene lookup returns CDR1 WNHNN and CDR2 SYGVQD (reference sequence). The CDR3 runs to 14 residues. CDR3 DNA: TGCGCCAGCAGTGCGCGGACCTCACGGGAAAAACTGTTTTTT. Protein: CASSARTSREKLFF.

The chain is built from TRBV3-1 and TRBJ1-1; D gene uncertain. CDR1 and CDR2 from the germline V gene are LGHDT and YNNKEL (reference sequence). V was shortened by 4 bases and J by 2 bases, with 14 bases between the two germline ends. The CDR3 runs 15 residues. The CDR3 loop is CASSPFRFLNTEAFF. CDR3 sequence (DNA): TGTGCCAGCAGCCCCTTCCGTTTTTTAAACACTGAAGCTTTCTTT.

This clonotype was seen just once. The CDR3 here is CASSEGSREQYV. CDR3 sequence (DNA): TGTGCCAGCAGTGAAGGAAGTCGCGAGCAGTACGTC. The chain joins TRBV2 to TRBJ2-7, with unresolved D. Looked up from germline, CDR1 is SNHLY and CDR2 is FYNNEI. V gave up 1 base and J gave up 6 bases, with 7 bases separating them. This CDR3 is built from 12 residues.

Only a few counts were recorded for this clonotype. The genes are TRBV10-3 and TRBJ1-1; a weak D match, TRBD1 (5 bases). Germline values: CDR1 ENHRY, CDR2 SYGVKD. This CDR3 comprises 17 residues. Between the trimmed V and J ends, which lost 6 bases and 3 bases, there was a span of 23 bases. CDR3 nucleotide sequence: TGTGCCATCAGCCACACCGGGACCTCCTACGAGGACACTGAAGCTTTCTTT. Its translation is CAISHTGTSYEDTEAFF.

This chain uses TRBV6-1 with TRBJ1-2, with TRBD1 as a possible D gene (5 bases). This CDR3 is built from 14 residues. V lost 5 bases and J 4 bases, leaving 14 bases between the germline ends. Germline V lookup: CDR1 MNHNS, CDR2 SASEGT. The CDR3 bases are TGTGCCAGCAGTCCAACCAGGGCCCTCTATGGCTACACCTTC. It codes for CASSPTRALYGYTF.

This clonotype appeared a single time. This chain links TRBV12-3 or TRBV12-4 with TRBJ2-1, with 10 bases aligning to TRBD1. Trimming took 4 bases from V and 9 from J; bases not matched to a gene: 9. The CDR3 runs to 15 residues. The chain's CDR3 is CASSSDRGFESEQFF. The DNA of the CDR3 is TGTGCCAGCAGTTCGGACAGGGGGTTCGAGAGTGAGCAGTTCTTC.

In DNA, the CDR3 is TGTGCCAGCAGCAAGGAGGGCAACTATGGCTACACCTTC. This encodes CASSKEGNYGYTF. This chain joins TRBV21-1 and TRBJ1-2. TRBV21-1 is given as a pseudogene. The length of the CDR3 is 13 residues.

The chain uses TRBV11-1 and TRBJ1-1; D is unresolved. The CDR3 length is 12 residues. The V gene's germline CDR1 is SGHAT and CDR2 FQDESV (reference sequence). Between the trimmed V and J ends, which lost 3 bases and 5 bases, there was a span of 7 bases. The CDR3 is CASSLKGTEAFF. DNA for the CDR3: TGTGCCAGCAGCTTGAAGGGAACTGAAGCTTTCTTT.

The V call is TRBV2, the J call TRBJ2-1, with 9 bases lining up with TRBD2. Per the germline V gene, CDR1 is SNHLY and CDR2 is FYNNEI. Trimming at V came to 3 bases and at J to 0 bases, leaving 9 bases not matched to a gene. The CDR3 sequence is 18 residues long. The CDR3 loop reads CASSDPLAGMSSYNEQFF. The CDR3 DNA is TGTGCCAGCAGTGACCCCCTAGCGGGAATGAGCTCCTACAATGAGCAGTTCTTC.